Below are 7 T cell receptor beta chains sequenced from a single sample in a study of cytomegalovirus exposure and HLA in healthy donors. Both 60 Vbeta primers and 13 Jbeta primers went into the PCR. The protocol was immunoSEQ multiplex PCR, while the TCRdb copy is restricted to in-frame clones and leaves out a portion. The sample yields 160,000 or so clones, approximately 81% seen once. The sample taken for sequencing was PBMCs. Every receptor here comes from a man younger than 35 in good health and CMV-seronegative.

V gene TRBV7-8 combines with J gene TRBJ2-7, with D possibly being TRBD1 (7 bases). Germline loops: CDR1 SGHVS, CDR2 FQNEAQ. The CDR3 spans 15 residues. V shed 1 base and J shed 1 base, with 11 bases lying between them. The CDR3 sequence: CASSLGRDRSYEQYF. Written as DNA, the CDR3 is TGTGCCAGCAGCTTAGGGCGGGACAGATCCTACGAGCAGTACTTC.

CDR3 in DNA: TGTGCCAGCAGTTTATCTCCGAGGACAGGGGGCGGAGGCTACACCTTC. It yields the protein CASSLSPRTGGGGYTF. This chain connects TRBV28 to TRBJ1-2; 11 nucleotides match TRBD1. The CDR3 runs 16 residues. Trimming took 1 base from V and 8 from J; bases not matched to a gene: 9. Germline assignment: CDR1 MDHEN and CDR2 SYDVKM.

V is TRBV4-3 and J is TRBJ1-5; TRBD1 matches at 11 bases. Looked up from germline, CDR1 is LGHNA and CDR2 is YSLEER. The CDR3 is 16 amino acids. The trim removed 3 bases at V and 6 bases at J, leaving 7 bases unmatched. CDR3 in amino acids: CASSHSRDRGTQPQHF. The CDR3 bases are TGCGCCAGCAGCCATTCGCGGGACAGGGGGACTCAGCCCCAGCATTTT.

The chain joins TRBV12-5 to TRBJ1-6; D unclear. This CDR3 region has 16 residues. Trimming left V 2 bases short and J 0 bases short, with 8 bases between. Looked up from germline, CDR1 is LGHNT and CDR2 is FRNRAP. The CDR3 loop is CASGLQRSSYNSPLHF. The CDR3 DNA sequence: TGTGCTAGTGGTTTGCAGAGGAGCTCCTATAATTCACCCCTCCACTTT.

The chain carries TRBV28 and TRBJ2-3; 10 bases are a match to TRBD1. The CDR3 is 19 residues long. Germline values: CDR1 MDHEN, CDR2 SYDVKM. Trimming cost V 1 base and J 6 bases; bases outside gene matches: 16. The chain's CDR3 is CASSLSYSRDRGSGDTQYF. CDR3 DNA: TGTGCCAGCAGTTTATCCTACAGCCGGGACAGGGGCTCTGGGGATACGCAGTATTTT.

The gene calls are TRBV27 and TRBJ2-7; 9 bases are shared with TRBD1. The germline CDR1 and CDR2 sequences are MNHEY and SMNVEV (reference sequence). J lost 1 base, V lost 4 bases, and 11 bases had no gene match. The CDR3 has 17 amino acids. This CDR3 is CASSSPLGQGSSYEQYF. The CDR3 DNA sequence: TGTGCCAGCAGTTCCCCCCTCGGACAGGGGTCATCCTACGAGCAGTACTTC.

This clone appeared a single time. The chain is built from TRBV4-1 and TRBJ1-1, with 10 bases matching TRBD1. V shed 1 base and J 5 bases; nucleotides not matched to a gene: 4. CDR3 length: 15 amino acids. Looked up from germline, CDR1 is MGHRA and CDR2 is YSYEKL. The CDR3 nucleotides read TGCGCCAGCAGCCAAGGGGGACAGGGGTGGACTGAAGCTTTCTTT. This codes for CASSQGGQGWTEAFF.